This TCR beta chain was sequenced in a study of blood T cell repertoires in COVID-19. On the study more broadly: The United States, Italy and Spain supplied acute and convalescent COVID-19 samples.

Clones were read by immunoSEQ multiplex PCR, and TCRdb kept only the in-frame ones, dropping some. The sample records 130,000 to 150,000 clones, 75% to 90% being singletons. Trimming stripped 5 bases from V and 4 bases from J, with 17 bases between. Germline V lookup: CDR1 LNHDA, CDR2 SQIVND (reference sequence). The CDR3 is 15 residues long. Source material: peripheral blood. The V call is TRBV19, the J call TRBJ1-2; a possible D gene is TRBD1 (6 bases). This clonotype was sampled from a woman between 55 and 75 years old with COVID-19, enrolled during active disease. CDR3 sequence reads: CASSRRGPGIYGYTF. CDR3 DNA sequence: TGTGCCAGTAGTCGGCGGGGGCCAGGAATCTATGGCTACACCTTC.